This entry describes one TCR beta chain. Using immunoSEQ multiplex PCR, the repertoire was profiled, and TCRdb retains in-frame clones only, with some absent. The sample lists approximately 30,000 clones; 85% were seen once. The data derive from a study of tissue T cells after allogeneic stem cell transplantation. On the study more broadly: Graft-versus-host disease patients received grafts, several unmodified and three CD34-selected to deplete T cells. CD3+ T cells were flow-sorted when enough cells; otherwise DNA extracted directly.

V dropped 5 bases and J dropped 5; count of bases not matched to a gene: 6. This CDR3 has 14 amino acids. Germline V gene lookup returns CDR1 SGHDN and CDR2 FVKESK. The chain couples TRBV14 to TRBJ2-3; 8 nucleotides match TRBD1. The material sequenced was blood, taken before transplantation. The TCR comes from a woman aged 18-55 years who later had graft-versus-host disease after an allogeneic stem cell transplant. For the CDR3, the DNA is TGTGCCAGCAGCATTCAGGGGGCGGGAGATACGCAGTATTTT. Its protein product is CASSIQGAGDTQYF.